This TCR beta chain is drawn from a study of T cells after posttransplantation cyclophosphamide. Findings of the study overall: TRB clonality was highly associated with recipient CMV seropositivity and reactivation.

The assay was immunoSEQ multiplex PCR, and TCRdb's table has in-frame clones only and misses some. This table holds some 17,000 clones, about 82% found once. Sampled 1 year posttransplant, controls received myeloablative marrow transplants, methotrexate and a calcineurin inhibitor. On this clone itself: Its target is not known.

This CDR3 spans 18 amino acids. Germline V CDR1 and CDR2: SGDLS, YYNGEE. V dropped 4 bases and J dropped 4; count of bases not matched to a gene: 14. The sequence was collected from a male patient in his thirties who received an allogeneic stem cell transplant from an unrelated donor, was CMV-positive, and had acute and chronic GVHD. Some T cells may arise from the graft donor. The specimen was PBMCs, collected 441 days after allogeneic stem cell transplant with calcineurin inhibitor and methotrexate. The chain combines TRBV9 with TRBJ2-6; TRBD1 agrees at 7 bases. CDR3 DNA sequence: TGTGCCAGCAGCTCACCCGGGACAGTCTCTCCCGGGGCCAACGTCCTGACTTTC. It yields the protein CASSSPGTVSPGANVLTF.